This T cell receptor beta chain was sequenced for a study of T cell responses to AZD1222 COVID-19 vaccine. General study points: Spike-specific TCR depth and breadth grew after two AZD1222 doses. With dominance at 160-218 and 743-854, vaccine-associated CD4 TCRs spanned spike.

This CDR3 spans 15 amino acids. V lost 5 bases and J lost 5; bases outside the gene matches: 9. Germline V gene lookup returns CDR1 SGHTA and CDR2 FQGNSA. A remark on this clone: Antigen: not known.

Clones were sequenced by immunoSEQ multiplex PCR, and TCRdb holds only the in-frame ones, with some missing. The table lists 95,000 to 100,000 clones, 88% of them singletons, with about a sixth in the top ten. Analysis merged second doses at about 4 or about 12 weeks. The specimen was peripheral blood, collected 28 days after the second AZD1222 dose. V and J are TRBV7-2 and TRBJ1-5; 7 bases align to TRBD1. The sequence came from an adult who received the AZD1222 COVID-19 vaccine. The CDR3 region is CASSTTGTEYQPQHF. The CDR3 DNA follows: TGTGCCAGCAGCACTACCGGGACAGAATATCAGCCCCAGCATTTT.